This is a list of T cell receptor beta chains from one sample in a study of identical twins. TCRdb re-derived calls from the 5' RACE reads in MiXCR, one entry per CDR3 protein. The sample has about 690,000 distinct CDR3 sequences, 21% seen once. These same data were also listed under a study on T cells expressing NK-cell markers.

The sequenced sample consisted of PBMCs. The receptors originated from a woman aged 18 to 35 in good health. The CDR3 runs from the conserved cysteine through the conserved F or W. The D gene is left open where the match is weak. The size entry is marked missing in some rows and otherwise reads once, few, many or a size class.

j_call v_call clone_size d_call cdr3_nt cdr3_aa
TRBJ2-2 TRBV29-1 . . TGCAGCGTTCTCGCCTGGGAGGGGGAGCTGTTTTTT CSVLAWEGELFF
TRBJ1-3 TRBV13 . TRBD1 TGTGCCAGCAGCCTCCGGGACAGGGGTCACACCATATATTTT CASSLRDRGHTIYF
TRBJ1-6 TRBV20-1 few . TGCAGTGCTAGACAACAGCGCGGACGGATGCCGTCACCCCTCCACTTT CSARQQRGRMPSPLHF
TRBJ2-7 TRBV7-9 many . TGTGCCAGCAGCTTAGTTGCAAACTCCTACGAGCAGTACTTC CASSLVANSYEQYF
TRBJ2-1 TRBV15 few TRBD2 TGTGCCACCAGAGCACTAGCGCCAAGCTCCTACAATGAGCAGTTCTTC CATRALAPSSYNEQFF
TRBJ2-5 TRBV9 . TRBD1 TGTGCCAGCGACCGATCGGGGACAGGCGAAGAGACCCAGTACTTC CASDRSGTGEETQYF
TRBJ2-1 TRBV7-6 . . TGTGCCAGCACCCCTCCGGGTAGCTCCTACAATGAGCAGTTCTTC CASTPPGSSYNEQFF
TRBJ1-4 TRBV10-3 . . TGTGCCATCAGTCCCGGGTACGGAGATGAAAAACTGTTTTTT CAISPGYGDEKLFF
TRBJ2-3 TRBV7-2 few . TGTGCCAGCAGCTTAAAGATAAGGGCAGATACGCAGTATTTT CASSLKIRADTQYF
TRBJ2-7 TRBV6-1 . . TGTGCCAGCAGTGGCCGGGACTGGGACCACGAGCAGTACTTC CASSGRDWDHEQYF
TRBJ2-3 TRBV29-1 . TRBD1 TGCAGCGTTACAGGACAGGTTAGCACAGATACGCAGTATTTT CSVTGQVSTDTQYF
TRBJ2-5 TRBV6-5 . TRBD2 TGTGCCAGCAGTTTAGCGGGGGGGCAGGGGGAGACCCAGTACTTC CASSLAGGQGETQYF
TRBJ2-1 TRBV6-2/TRBV6-3 few . TGTGCCAGCAGTTACCCCAGGGATGAGCAGTTCTTC CASSYPRDEQFF
TRBJ2-4 TRBV7-3 few . TGTGCCAGCAGCGTGGGACCCCCCAAAAACATTCAGTACTTC CASSVGPPKNIQYF
TRBJ2-5 TRBV20-1 . . TGCAGTGCTAGACCTGTGGCAGGGGGGGGTGAGACCCAGTACTTC CSARPVAGGGETQYF
TRBJ1-1 TRBV20-1 . . TGCAGTGCTGGACACTTGGAAACTTTCTTT CSAGHLETFF
TRBJ2-7 TRBV20-1 few TRBD2 TGCAGTGCTTCTAGCGGGAGGGCCGGGATCTACGAGCAGTACTTC CSASSGRAGIYEQYF
TRBJ2-7 TRBV2 once . TGTGCCAGCAGACCCATAGCGAGAGACGGGGAGCAGTACTTC CASRPIARDGEQYF
TRBJ1-1 TRBV20-1 many . TGCAGTGCTAGTGGAGGAGCTTCGAACACTGAAGCTTTCTTT CSASGGASNTEAFF
TRBJ1-1 TRBV12-3/TRBV12-4 . . TGTGCCAGCATGAGGGAGGTTATGGTACGGGATATTGAAGCTTTCTTT CASMREVMVRDIEAFF
TRBJ2-2 TRBV20-1 few TRBD1 TGCAGTGCTAGGGCCGGGACAGCATTTACCGGGGAGCTGTTTTTT CSARAGTAFTGELFF
TRBJ2-4 TRBV2 . . TGTGCCAGCAGTGGCAATGGGGGGGCCGGCATTCAGTACTTC CASSGNGGAGIQYF
TRBJ2-2 TRBV29-1 few TRBD1 TGCAGCGTAGCCGGGACAGGGATTACCTCCGGGGAGCTGTTTTTT CSVAGTGITSGELFF
TRBJ2-1 TRBV7-9 . . TGTGCCAGCAGCTTTGGGGGAGGAGGGCAGGACAATGAGCAGTTCTTC CASSFGGGGQDNEQFF
TRBJ1-2 TRBV20-1 . . TGCAGTGCTAGGGAGGGGAGGGGGTCCTATGGCTACACCTTC CSAREGRGSYGYTF
TRBJ2-7 TRBV10-3 . . TGTGCCATCAGTGAATTACGGGACGAGCAGTACTTC CAISELRDEQYF
TRBJ2-3 TRBV12-3/TRBV12-4 many . TGTGCCAGCAGTTTCGGACAGTTCACAGATACGCAGTATTTT CASSFGQFTDTQYF
TRBJ2-3 TRBV6-5 . . TGTGCCAGCAGTTACCGGGCGGGGTCAGATACGCAGTATTTT CASSYRAGSDTQYF
TRBJ1-1 TRBV7-9 . . TGTGCCAGCAGCCCGAGATTCTCCGGAGGGACTGAAGCTTTCTTT CASSPRFSGGTEAFF
TRBJ2-3 TRBV25-1 few TRBD2 TGTGCCAGCAGTGAATACGGGGGGGCAACCACAGATACGCAGTATTTT CASSEYGGATTDTQYF
TRBJ2-1 TRBV9 few TRBD1 TGTGCCAGCAGCGTGGCCGGGACAGGGAGGGATGAGCAGTTCTTC CASSVAGTGRDEQFF
TRBJ2-5 TRBV4-2 . . TGTGCCAGCAGCCAAGTACCAGATCAAGAGACCCAGTACTTC CASSQVPDQETQYF
TRBJ2-1 TRBV25-1 few . TGTGCCAGCAGGAGGGGGGGTGTCTACAATGAGCAGTTCTTC CASRRGGVYNEQFF
TRBJ2-5 TRBV15 . . TGTGCCACGACCGCCGGGACAAGGGAGACCCAGTACTTC CATTAGTRETQYF
TRBJ2-3 TRBV5-1 . TRBD2 TGCGCCAGCAGCTCCACCGGGACTAGCGGGGAAACCACAGATACGCAGTATTTT CASSSTGTSGETTDTQYF
TRBJ2-1 TRBV18 . . TGTGCCAGCTCACCTCTTTGGGGCAATGAGCAGTTCTTC CASSPLWGNEQFF
TRBJ2-3 TRBV20-1 few TRBD2 TGCAGTGCCAGCCTAGCGGGCCCGCGAGATACGCAGTATTTT CSASLAGPRDTQYF
TRBJ2-7 TRBV7-2 few . TGTGCCAGCAGCCTAGGGGCAGGGAATTCCTACGAGCAGTACTTC CASSLGAGNSYEQYF
TRBJ2-7 TRBV20-1 few TRBD1 TGCAGTGCTAGAGTCCTGGGACAGGGTGTTCGAGAGCAGTACTTC CSARVLGQGVREQYF
TRBJ2-1 TRBV6-2/TRBV6-3 few . TGTGCCAGCAGTTATTGGCAGAACAGAGGGAATAGTGAGCAGTTCTTC CASSYWQNRGNSEQFF
TRBJ2-3 TRBV29-1 . . TGCAGCGTTGGAAAGGCCAGGGATACGCAGTATTTT CSVGKARDTQYF
TRBJ2-5 TRBV10-3 . . TGTGCCATCAGTCCCCCTGGGGCAGAGACCCAGTACTTC CAISPPGAETQYF
TRBJ1-5 TRBV6-1 many . TGTGCCAGCAGTGAAGCTAGGACAGAGTATAGCAATCAGCCCCAGCATTTT CASSEARTEYSNQPQHF
TRBJ1-2 TRBV12-3/TRBV12-4 . . TGTGCCAGCAGTTTCGGGGAGACAGGTGGCTACACCTTC CASSFGETGGYTF
TRBJ1-2 TRBV15 . TRBD1 TGTGCCACCAGCCCTACCGGGACAGTGAACTATGGCTACACCTTC CATSPTGTVNYGYTF
TRBJ2-1 TRBV7-9 . . TGTGCCAGCAGCTTATCCGCCAGTTTCAGCTCCTACAATGAGCAGTTCTTC CASSLSASFSSYNEQFF